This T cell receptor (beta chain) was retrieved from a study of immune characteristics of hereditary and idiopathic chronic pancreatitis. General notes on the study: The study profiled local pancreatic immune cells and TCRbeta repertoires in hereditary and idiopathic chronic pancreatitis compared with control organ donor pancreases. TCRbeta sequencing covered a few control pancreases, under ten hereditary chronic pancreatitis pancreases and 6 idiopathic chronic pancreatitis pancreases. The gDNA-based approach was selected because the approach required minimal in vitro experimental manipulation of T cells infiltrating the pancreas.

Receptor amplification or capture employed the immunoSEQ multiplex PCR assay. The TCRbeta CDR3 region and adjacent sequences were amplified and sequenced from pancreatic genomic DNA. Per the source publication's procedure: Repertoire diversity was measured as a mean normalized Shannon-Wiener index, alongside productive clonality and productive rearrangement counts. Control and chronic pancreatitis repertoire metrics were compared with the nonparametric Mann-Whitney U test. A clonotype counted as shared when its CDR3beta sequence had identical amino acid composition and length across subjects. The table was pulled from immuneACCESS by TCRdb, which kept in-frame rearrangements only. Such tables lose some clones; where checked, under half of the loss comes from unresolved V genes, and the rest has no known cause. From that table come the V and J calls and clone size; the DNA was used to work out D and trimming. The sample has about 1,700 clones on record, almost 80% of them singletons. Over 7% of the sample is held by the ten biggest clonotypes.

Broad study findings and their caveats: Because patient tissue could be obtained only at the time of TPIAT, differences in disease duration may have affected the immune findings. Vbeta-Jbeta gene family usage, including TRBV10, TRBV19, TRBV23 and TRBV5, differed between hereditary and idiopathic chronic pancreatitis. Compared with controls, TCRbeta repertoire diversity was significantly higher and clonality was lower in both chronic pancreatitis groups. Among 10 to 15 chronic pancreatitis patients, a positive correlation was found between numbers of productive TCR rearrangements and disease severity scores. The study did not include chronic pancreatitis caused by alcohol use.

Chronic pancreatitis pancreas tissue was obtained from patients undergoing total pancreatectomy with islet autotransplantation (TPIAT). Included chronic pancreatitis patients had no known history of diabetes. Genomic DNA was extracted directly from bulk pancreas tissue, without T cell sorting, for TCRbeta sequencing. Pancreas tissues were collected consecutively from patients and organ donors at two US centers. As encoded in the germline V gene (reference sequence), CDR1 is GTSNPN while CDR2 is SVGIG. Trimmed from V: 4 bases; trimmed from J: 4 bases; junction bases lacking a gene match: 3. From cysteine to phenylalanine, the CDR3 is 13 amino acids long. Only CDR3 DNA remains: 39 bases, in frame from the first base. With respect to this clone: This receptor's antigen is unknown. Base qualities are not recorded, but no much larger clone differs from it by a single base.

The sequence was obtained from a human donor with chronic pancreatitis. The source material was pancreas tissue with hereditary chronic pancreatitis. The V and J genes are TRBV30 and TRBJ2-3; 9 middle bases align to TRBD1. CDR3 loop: CAWTRQGADTQYF. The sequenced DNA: TGTGCCTGGACCAGACAGGGGGCAGATACGCAGTATTTT.